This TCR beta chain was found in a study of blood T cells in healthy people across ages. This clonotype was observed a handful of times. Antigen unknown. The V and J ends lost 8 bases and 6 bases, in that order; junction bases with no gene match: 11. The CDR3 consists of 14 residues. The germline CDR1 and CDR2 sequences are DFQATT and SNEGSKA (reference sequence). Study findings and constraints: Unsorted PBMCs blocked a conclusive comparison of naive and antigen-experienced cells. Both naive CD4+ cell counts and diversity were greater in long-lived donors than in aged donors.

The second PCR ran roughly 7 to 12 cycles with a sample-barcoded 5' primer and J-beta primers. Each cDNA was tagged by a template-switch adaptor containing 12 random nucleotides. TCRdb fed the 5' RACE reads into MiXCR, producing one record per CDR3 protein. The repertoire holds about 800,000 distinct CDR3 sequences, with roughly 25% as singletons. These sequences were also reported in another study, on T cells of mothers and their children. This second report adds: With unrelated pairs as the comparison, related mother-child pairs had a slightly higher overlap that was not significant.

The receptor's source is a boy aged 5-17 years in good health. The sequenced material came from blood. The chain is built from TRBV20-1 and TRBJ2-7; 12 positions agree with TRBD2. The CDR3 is CSYKTSGSYSEQYF. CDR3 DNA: TGCAGTTACAAGACTAGCGGGAGTTATAGCGAGCAGTACTTC.